This T cell receptor beta chain was retrieved from a study of blood T cell repertoires in COVID-19. Overall study context: Both acute and convalescent COVID-19 samples were obtained from the United States, Italy and Spain. Sources were T cells, B-cell-depleted T cells, or PBMCs; the material itself was cDNA or gDNA.

Authors' processing steps: Using reference gene primer amplification, nucleated cell counts were estimated. This table comes from immunoSEQ multiplex PCR, and its TCRdb copy is limited to in-frame clones, with some not included. That table is the source of V, J and clone size, and D and trimming were worked out from the DNA. The profile covers approximately 67,000 clones, with about 83% appearing a single time and approximately 19% taken by the ten largest. This CDR3 has 18 amino acids. Germline V CDR1 and CDR2: MNHEY, SMNVEV (reference sequence). Between the trimmed V and J ends, which lost 5 bases and 0 bases, there was a span of 17 bases. This clone showed up just once.

This TCR derives from a woman older than 75 with acute or convalescent COVID-19. The sequencing input was peripheral blood. The rearrangement links TRBV27 to TRBJ1-6; no definite D call. CDR3 region: CASSLDAPPSSYNSPLHF. DNA for the CDR3: TGTGCCAGCAGTCTCGATGCCCCGCCGAGCTCCTATAATTCACCCCTCCACTTT.